The 30 T cell receptor beta chains in this list originate from one sample, sequenced in a study of blood T cell repertoires in COVID-19. TCRdb's copy holds only in-frame clones and misses some; the assay was immunoSEQ multiplex PCR. The table lists roughly 150,000 clones, 76% of them singletons. The sequenced sample consisted of peripheral blood. All receptors come from a woman of 80 years or more with acute or convalescent COVID-19.

V gene TRBV5-5 combines with J gene TRBJ1-5, with 9 bases aligning to TRBD1. CDR3 length equals 15 residues. Unmatched junction bases numbered 3, after V lost 2 bases and J lost 3 bases. Germline V gene sequence: CDR1 SGHKS, CDR2 YYEKEE (reference sequence). The CDR3: CASSFDRGINQPQHF. The CDR3 nucleotides read TGTGCCAGCAGCTTCGACAGGGGGATCAATCAGCCCCAGCATTTT.

V usage is TRBV5-1 and J usage is TRBJ2-2, with 7 bases aligning to TRBD1. V lost 7 bases, J lost 7 bases, and 10 bases stayed unmatched. CDR3 length: 14 amino acids. Per the germline V gene, CDR1 is SGHRS and CDR2 is YFSETQ. CDR3: CASSIGDSLGELFF. The CDR3 DNA reads as TGCGCCAGCTCTATCGGGGACAGCCTCGGGGAGCTGTTTTTT. The complete variable domain, with remaining parts taken from reference TRBV5-1 and TRBJ2-2, reads KAGVTQTPRYLIKTRGQQVTLSCSPISGHRSVSWYQQTPGQGLQFLFEYFSETQRNKGNFPGRFSGRQFSNSRSEMNVSTLELGDSALYLCASSIGDSLGELFFGEGSRLTVL.

The chain links TRBV7-8 to TRBJ1-2, with 10 bases identical to TRBD1. The CDR3 covers 15 residues. Germline V lookup: CDR1 SGHVS, CDR2 FQNEAQ. The trim removed 4 bases at V and 7 bases at J, leaving 9 bases unmatched. CDR3 loop: CASSSPDRGPFGYTF. As DNA, the CDR3 is TGTGCCAGCAGCTCTCCCGACAGGGGGCCCTTTGGCTACACCTTC. The whole variable domain, remainder taken from reference TRBV7-8 and TRBJ1-2, is GAGVSQSPRYKVAKRGQDVALRCDPISGHVSLFWYQQALGQGPEFLTYFQNEAQLDKSGLPSDRFFAERPEGSVSTLKIQRTQQEDSAVYLCASSSPDRGPFGYTFGSGTRLTVV.

The gene calls are TRBV9 and TRBJ2-5; 9 bases fit TRBD2. The CDR3 has 16 amino acids. Germline loops: CDR1 SGDLS, CDR2 YYNGEE. The trim removed 0 bases at V and 1 base at J, leaving 4 bases unmatched. CDR3 bases: TGTGCCAGCAGCGTAGCCCTAGCGGGAACCCAAGAGACCCAGTACTTC. It codes for CASSVALAGTQETQYF.

In this sample, this clone is medium-sized. The rearrangement links TRBV5-6 to TRBJ1-3; the D is unclear. Looked up from germline, CDR1 is SGHDT and CDR2 is YYEEEE. V lost 1 base, J lost 0 bases, and 5 bases lay in between. This CDR3 region has 14 residues. The CDR3 DNA reads TGTGCCAGCAGCTTGACTAACTCTGGAAACACCATATATTTT. This encodes CASSLTNSGNTIYF.

The J gene is TRBJ1-1, the V gene TRBV12-5, with D unclear. Germline CDR1 reads LGHNT; CDR2 reads FRNRAP. Trimming cost V 7 bases and J 5 bases, with 8 bases left between them. CDR3 size: 11 residues. CDR3 sequence: CASVLRTEAFF. The CDR3 bases are TGTGCTAGTGTTCTTCGGACTGAAGCTTTCTTT.

The chain recombines TRBV29-1 with TRBJ1-1; TRBD1 matches 7 bases. CDR1 and CDR2 (germline): SQVTM, ANQGSEA. The CDR3 loop spans 16 amino acids. The V segment lost 7 bases and the J segment 0 bases; nucleotides outside the gene matches: 14. Here the CDR3 reads CSAEGGGLGMNTEAFF. The CDR3 coding sequence is TGCAGCGCAGAAGGAGGGGGCCTCGGCATGAACACTGAAGCTTTCTTT.

V usage is TRBV4-1 and J usage is TRBJ2-5; TRBD2 matches 13 bases. The germline V gene encodes CDR1 MGHRA and CDR2 YSYEKL. V lost 0 bases and J lost 4; bases outside the gene matches: 8. CDR3 size: 18 residues. The CDR3 DNA sequence: TGCGCCAGCAGCCAAGATCCAGGACTAGCGGGGGCGGGAGAGACCCAGTACTTC. Residues: CASSQDPGLAGAGETQYF.

The genes are TRBV5-1 and TRBJ1-3; tentative D call: TRBD1 (5 bases). This CDR3 contains 15 residues. V gave up 3 bases and J gave up 0 bases, with 10 bases separating them. From germline, CDR1 is SGHRS and CDR2 YFSETQ. Written as DNA, the CDR3 is TGCGCCAGCAGCTCGTCCGGGGGCTCTGGAAACACCATATATTTT. The encoded protein is CASSSSGGSGNTIYF. Full variable domain (missing parts from reference TRBV5-1 and TRBJ1-3): KAGVTQTPRYLIKTRGQQVTLSCSPISGHRSVSWYQQTPGQGLQFLFEYFSETQRNKGNFPGRFSGRQFSNSRSEMNVSTLELGDSALYLCASSSSGGSGNTIYFGEGSWLTVV.

In this sample, this clone turned up a few times. This rearrangement joins TRBV3-1 (or the pseudogene TRBV3-2) to TRBJ2-5; D perhaps matches TRBD2 (5 bases). Per the germline V gene, CDR1 is LGHDT and CDR2 is YNNKEL (reference sequence). This CDR3 comprises 15 residues. The V gene lost 0 bases and the J gene lost 3 bases, with 11 bases spanning the gap. This CDR3 reads CASSQEEERKETQYF. Here the CDR3 DNA reads TGTGCCAGCAGCCAAGAAGAGGAGCGGAAAGAGACCCAGTACTTC.

This chain uses TRBV3-1 (or the pseudogene TRBV3-2) with TRBJ1-5, with no clear D. The CDR3 has 15 amino acids. Looked up from germline, CDR1 is LGHDT and CDR2 is YNNKEL (reference sequence). Trimming left V 2 bases short and J 0 bases short, with 8 bases between. The CDR3 protein is CASSQSLPSNQPQHF. The CDR3 DNA reads TGTGCCAGCAGCCAAAGCCTTCCTAGCAATCAGCCCCAGCATTTT.

The chain uses TRBV30 and TRBJ1-1, with 8 bases fitting TRBD1. The CDR3 has 13 residues. V shed 7 bases, J shed 5 bases, and the junction held 9 bases outside the gene matches. Germline V gene sequence: CDR1 GTSNPN, CDR2 SVGIG (reference sequence). The CDR3 spells CAFWTGIVTEAFF. The CDR3 DNA sequence: TGTGCCTTTTGGACAGGGATCGTGACTGAAGCTTTCTTT.

This clone came up a few times. This chain links TRBV5-1 with TRBJ1-1, with D possibly matching TRBD1 (5 bases). The CDR3 runs to 15 residues. The germline gives CDR1 SGHRS, CDR2 YFSETQ. Trimming removed 4 bases from V and 0 bases from J, with 13 bases in between. For the CDR3, the DNA is TGCGCCAGCAGCGCCGACAGCATCATGAACACTGAAGCTTTCTTT. This codes for CASSADSIMNTEAFF.

This chain joins TRBV12-3 or TRBV12-4 and TRBJ1-2, with D possibly being TRBD1 (5 bases). The germline V and J ends were trimmed by 3 bases and 7 bases, with 12 bases remaining between them. The CDR3 has 13 residues. The CDR3 DNA reads TGTGCCAGCAGTTTTAGCGGGGCAGGTGGCTACACCTTC. It yields the protein CASSFSGAGGYTF.

This clone occurred once. The chain carries TRBV30 and TRBJ1-2, with a tentative D call TRBD1 (6 bases). Germline V gene lookup returns CDR1 GTSNPN and CDR2 SVGIG (reference sequence). Trimming took 0 bases from V and 5 from J, leaving 19 bases between them. The CDR3 extends over 16 amino acids. This CDR3 is CAWSVRHLGTRYGYTF. The CDR3 DNA follows: TGTGCCTGGAGTGTACGTCATTTGGGGACACGATATGGCTACACCTTC.

This rearrangement joins TRBV3-1 (or the pseudogene TRBV3-2) to TRBJ2-2; perhaps TRBD2 as D (5 bases). Germline assignment: CDR1 LGHDT and CDR2 YNNKEL (reference sequence). The V end lost 1 base, the J end lost 4 bases, and 25 bases lay between the germline ends. The CDR3 is made up of 20 amino acids. CDR3 in DNA: TGTGCCAGCAGCCAAGTTGGCCCTGAGGGCAAACTAATCGGCACCGGGGAGCTGTTTTTT. This encodes CASSQVGPEGKLIGTGELFF.

This chain joins TRBV9 and TRBJ2-5, with 12 bases that match TRBD1. CDR1 and CDR2 (germline): SGDLS, YYNGEE. The CDR3 sequence is 15 residues long. The V gene end was trimmed by 0 bases and the J gene end by 4 bases; junction bases not matched to a gene: 1. The CDR3 region is CASSVGDRGLETQYF. The CDR3 nucleotides read TGTGCCAGCAGCGTAGGGGACAGGGGGCTAGAGACCCAGTACTTC.

The rearrangement joins TRBV18 to TRBJ2-1; the match to TRBD1 covers 8 bases. J gave up 4 bases and V 5 bases, and 7 bases lay outside the gene matches. The CDR3 loop spans 15 amino acids. Germline loops: CDR1 KGHSH, CDR2 LQKENI. The DNA of the CDR3 is TGTGCCAGCTCAGAGGGCAGGGGGCAGTACAATGAGCAGTTCTTC. It encodes CASSEGRGQYNEQFF.

The chain uses TRBV19 and TRBJ1-2; 7 bases line up with TRBD1. The CDR3 totals 14 residues. Germline loops: CDR1 LNHDA, CDR2 SQIVND (reference sequence). The V and J ends lost 5 bases and 5 bases, in that order; junction bases with no gene match: 8. The CDR3 DNA sequence: TGTGCCAGTAGTGGAGACAGGGCTAGTTATGGCTACACCTTC. Residues: CASSGDRASYGYTF.

The gene calls are TRBV10-3 and TRBJ2-2; weak D call: TRBD2 (5 bases). The germline V and J ends were trimmed by 4 bases and 5 bases, with 5 bases remaining between them. The CDR3 is 12 amino acids. Looked up from germline, CDR1 is ENHRY and CDR2 is SYGVKD. The CDR3, as DNA: TGTGCCATCAGTGGGACTACCGGGGAGCTGTTTTTT. As protein: CAISGTTGELFF.

The count of this clone is one. The J gene is TRBJ1-5, the V gene TRBV21-1. TRBV21-1 has pseudogene status. CDR3 length: 16 residues. The CDR3 here is CASPRRGVVSPQPQHF. Here the CDR3 DNA reads TGTGCCAGCCCCAGGCGGGGTGTGGTAAGTCCTCAGCCCCAGCATTTT.

This clone was seen a few times. This chain links TRBV7-9 with TRBJ2-2, with unresolved D. Germline assignment: CDR1 SEHNR and CDR2 FQNEAQ (reference sequence). The CDR3 is made up of 14 amino acids. V was shortened by 1 base and J by 4 bases, with 7 bases between the two germline ends. CDR3 sequence reads: CASSLERRTGELFF. CDR3 DNA sequence: TGTGCCAGCAGCTTAGAGCGACGCACCGGGGAGCTGTTTTTT.

The V and J genes are TRBV19 and TRBJ2-2; a weak D match, TRBD2 (6 bases). V lost 3 bases and J lost 1, with 15 bases in between. The CDR3 covers 17 residues. Germline assignment: CDR1 LNHDA and CDR2 SQIVND (reference sequence). The CDR3 region is CASSMGGSGQNTGELFF. In nucleotides, the CDR3 is TGTGCCAGTAGTATGGGAGGAAGCGGACAGAACACCGGGGAGCTGTTTTTT.

The rearrangement links TRBV29-1 to TRBJ1-5; no definite D call. The germline V and J ends were trimmed by 3 bases and 4 bases, with 13 bases remaining between them. The CDR3 extends over 14 amino acids. CDR1 is SQVTM, CDR2 ANQGSEA, per germline. The CDR3 protein is CSVDWSRPNQPQHF. As DNA, the CDR3 is TGCAGCGTTGATTGGAGCCGACCGAATCAGCCCCAGCATTTT.

This clone is a singleton in its sample. The genes are TRBV5-1 and TRBJ2-2, with a tentative D call TRBD1 (6 bases). Deletions cut 4 bases from V and 4 bases from J, with 14 bases between. The CDR3 consists of 15 residues. Looked up from germline, CDR1 is SGHRS and CDR2 is YFSETQ. The chain's CDR3 is CASSTRQGSTGELFF. The CDR3, as DNA: TGCGCCAGCAGCACACGCCAGGGGAGCACCGGGGAGCTGTTTTTT.

This sequence joins TRBV6-5 and TRBJ2-3; D possibly corresponds to TRBD1 (6 bases). Looked up from germline, CDR1 is MNHEY and CDR2 is SVGAGI. V lost 11 bases to trimming and J lost 2 bases, with 17 bases between them. There are 14 residues in the CDR3. CDR3 amino acids: CAGRDRTFTDTQYF. Here the CDR3 DNA reads TGTGCCGGCCGCGACAGGACCTTCACAGATACGCAGTATTTT.

This clone was seen just once. The chain is built from TRBV13 and TRBJ2-7, with 8 bases fitting TRBD1. The germline CDR1 and CDR2 sequences are PRHDT and FYEKMQ (reference sequence). The CDR3 totals 17 residues. V shed 3 bases, J shed 4 bases, and the junction held 14 bases outside the gene matches. As DNA, the CDR3 is TGTGCCAGCAGCTTGGAGCTCCCGGGACAGGCAAATTACGAGCAGTACTTC. It is translated as CASSLELPGQANYEQYF.

This clone came up once. The chain is built from TRBV5-8 and TRBJ1-5; 12 bases fit TRBD1. V lost 6 bases, J lost 5 bases, and 12 bases stayed unmatched. Germline V gene sequence: CDR1 SGHTS, CDR2 YDEGEE. The CDR3 extends over 17 amino acids. Written as DNA, the CDR3 is TGTGCCAGCACCCCTTATGGGACAGGGGGCGTTCATCAGCCCCAGCATTTT. Its protein product is CASTPYGTGGVHQPQHF.

V gene TRBV6-5 combines with J gene TRBJ2-7; TRBD1 is a possible D gene (5 bases). Germline values: CDR1 MNHEY, CDR2 SVGAGI. This CDR3 is built from 15 residues. With 0 bases removed from V and 1 base from J, the gap between germline ends came to 10 bases. CDR3 residues: CASSYSTAASYEQYF. DNA for the CDR3: TGTGCCAGCAGTTACTCGACAGCCGCTTCCTACGAGCAGTACTTC.

This clone was detected only a few times. This chain uses TRBV19 with TRBJ2-5; 9 bases agree with TRBD1. Unmatched junction bases numbered 5, after V lost 4 bases and J lost 5 bases. The V gene's germline CDR1 is LNHDA and CDR2 SQIVND (reference sequence). The CDR3 loop spans 14 amino acids. The CDR3 DNA is TGTGCCAGTAGTAGGACAGGGGCGGACGAGACCCAGTACTTC. Encoded protein: CASSRTGADETQYF.